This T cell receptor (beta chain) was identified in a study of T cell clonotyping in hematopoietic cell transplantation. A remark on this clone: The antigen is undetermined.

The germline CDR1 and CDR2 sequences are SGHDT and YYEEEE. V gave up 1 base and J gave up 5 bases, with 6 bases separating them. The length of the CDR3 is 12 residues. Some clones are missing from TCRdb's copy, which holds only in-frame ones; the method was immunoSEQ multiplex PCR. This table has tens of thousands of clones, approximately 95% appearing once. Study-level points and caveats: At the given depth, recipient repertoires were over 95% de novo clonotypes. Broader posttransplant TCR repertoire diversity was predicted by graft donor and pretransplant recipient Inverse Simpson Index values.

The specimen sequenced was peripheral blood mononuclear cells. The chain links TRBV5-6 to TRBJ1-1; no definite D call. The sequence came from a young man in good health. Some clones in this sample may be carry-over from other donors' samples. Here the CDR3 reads CASSLTRTEAFF. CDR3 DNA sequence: TGTGCCAGCAGCTTGACGCGGACTGAAGCTTTCTTT.